This T cell receptor beta chain came from a study of cytomegalovirus exposure and HLA in healthy donors. Study-wide results and caveats: CMV serostatus was the sole immune exposure information available. Earlier analysis found most TCR beta V segments productive about 87% or about 30% of the time.

Concerning this clone itself: Antigen: not known.

The PCR was carried out with 60 Vbeta primers and 13 Jbeta primers. Generated by immunoSEQ multiplex PCR, the TCRdb table keeps only in-frame clones and is missing some. The table lists 100,000 or so clones, 79% of them singletons, with about 4% in the top ten. The receptor comes from a female donor in good health and CMV-seropositive. Material: PBMCs.

In nucleotides, the CDR3 is TGTGCCAGCAGTGACAGGGTAAGAGCCTACGAGCAGTACTTC. This sequence encodes CASSDRVRAYEQYF. V gene TRBV2 combines with J gene TRBJ2-7; TRBD1 might be the D (5 bases). Trimming pared 3 bases from V and 2 bases from J, leaving 11 bases between. The CDR3 totals 14 residues. The germline V gene has CDR1 SNHLY and CDR2 FYNNEI.